This is a list of T cell receptor beta chains from one sample in a study of cytomegalovirus exposure and HLA in healthy donors. Clones were read by immunoSEQ multiplex PCR, and TCRdb kept only the in-frame ones, dropping some. The repertoire holds 300,000 or so clones, with roughly four fifths as singletons. What was sequenced was PBMCs. Source of these receptors: a woman aged 40 to 49 in good health and CMV-seropositive. CDR3s include the opening cysteine and the closing phenylalanine or tryptophan. Each record gives: clone size, V gene, D gene, J gene, CDR3 DNA, CDR3 protein. D genes are given only for firm matches. Clone size is given for some rows only: seen once, a few or many times, or a class if the clone is expanded.

>-|TRBV4-2|TRBD1|TRBJ2-5
TGTGCCAGCAGCCAAGATCCGGGACAGGGTCCCCTTGCAGAGACCCAGTACTTC
CASSQDPGQGPLAETQYF
>-|TRBV28|-|TRBJ1-2
TGTGCCAGCAGTTTATTCGGGGGTGGCTACACCTTC
CASSLFGGGYTF
>few|TRBV19|TRBD2|TRBJ2-4
TGTGCCAGTAGGAGCGGGAGGGGTCTTCTAGCCAAAAACATTCAGTACTTC
CASRSGRGLLAKNIQYF
>once|TRBV6-6|TRBD1|TRBJ1-5
TGTGCCAGCAGCGATCCGGGACAGGCCTCCCAGCCCCAGCATTTT
CASSDPGQASQPQHF
>-|TRBV4-2|-|TRBJ1-4
TGTGCCAGCAGCCAAGGAGGGCAGCAGCTCCTCGAAAAACTGTTTTTT
CASSQGGQQLLEKLFF
>-|TRBV6-5|TRBD1|TRBJ1-6
TGTGCCAGCAGCCTCGGGACAGGGGGTTCACCCCTCCACTTT
CASSLGTGGSPLHF
>-|TRBV6-5|TRBD1|TRBJ1-2
TGTGCCAGCACCCAGACAGGGGCTAACTATGGCTACACCTTC
CASTQTGANYGYTF
>once|TRBV11-3|-|TRBJ2-7
TGTGCCAGCAGCCAGACAGACGGACCGTACGAGCAGTACTTC
CASSQTDGPYEQYF
>-|TRBV6-6|-|TRBJ1-5
TGTGCCAGCAGTTACGAGGTGGGTGGCAATCAGCCCCAGCATTTT
CASSYEVGGNQPQHF
>-|TRBV29-1|-|TRBJ1-1
TGCACCATAGTTGGGGGGGGGCGACCGAACACTGAAGCTTTCTTT
CTIVGGGRPNTEAFF
>few|TRBV18|-|TRBJ1-1
TGTGCCAGCTCACCGGGCACAGATGAAGCTTTCTTT
CASSPGTDEAFF
>-|TRBV9|-|TRBJ1-5
TGTGCCAGCAGCGTAGGGGACTTTCAGCCCCAGCATTTT
CASSVGDFQPQHF
>-|TRBV5-4|TRBD2|TRBJ2-7
TGTGCCAGCAGCCCTACTAGCGGGAGGGGGCCCTACGAGCAGTACTTC
CASSPTSGRGPYEQYF
>-|TRBV6-5|TRBD1|TRBJ1-5
TGTGCCAGCAGTTCGGACAGGGAAAATCAGCCCCAGCATTTT
CASSSDRENQPQHF